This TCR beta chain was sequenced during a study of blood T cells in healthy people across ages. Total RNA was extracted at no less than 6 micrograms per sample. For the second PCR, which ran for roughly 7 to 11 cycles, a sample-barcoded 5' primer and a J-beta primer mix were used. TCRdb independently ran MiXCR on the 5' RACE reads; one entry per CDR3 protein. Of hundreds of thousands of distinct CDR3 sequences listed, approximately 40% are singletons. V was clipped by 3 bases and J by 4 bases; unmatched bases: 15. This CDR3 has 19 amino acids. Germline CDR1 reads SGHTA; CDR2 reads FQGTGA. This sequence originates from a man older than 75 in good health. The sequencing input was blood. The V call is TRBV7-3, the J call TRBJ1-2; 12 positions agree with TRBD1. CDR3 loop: CASSLLPGTGGSDGYGYTF. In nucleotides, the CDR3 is TGTGCCAGCAGCTTGCTCCCCGGGACAGGGGGCTCAGACGGCTATGGCTACACCTTC.